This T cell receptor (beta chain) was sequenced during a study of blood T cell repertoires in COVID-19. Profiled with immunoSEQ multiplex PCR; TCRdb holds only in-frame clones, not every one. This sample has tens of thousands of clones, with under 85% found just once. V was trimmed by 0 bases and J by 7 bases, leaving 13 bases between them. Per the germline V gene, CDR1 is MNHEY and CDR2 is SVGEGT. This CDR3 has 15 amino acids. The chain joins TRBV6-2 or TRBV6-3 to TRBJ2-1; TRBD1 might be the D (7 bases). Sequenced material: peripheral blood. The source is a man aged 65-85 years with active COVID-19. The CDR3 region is CASSYSRGAVNEQFF. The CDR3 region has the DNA TGTGCCAGCAGTTACTCCAGGGGGGCCGTAAATGAGCAGTTCTTC.